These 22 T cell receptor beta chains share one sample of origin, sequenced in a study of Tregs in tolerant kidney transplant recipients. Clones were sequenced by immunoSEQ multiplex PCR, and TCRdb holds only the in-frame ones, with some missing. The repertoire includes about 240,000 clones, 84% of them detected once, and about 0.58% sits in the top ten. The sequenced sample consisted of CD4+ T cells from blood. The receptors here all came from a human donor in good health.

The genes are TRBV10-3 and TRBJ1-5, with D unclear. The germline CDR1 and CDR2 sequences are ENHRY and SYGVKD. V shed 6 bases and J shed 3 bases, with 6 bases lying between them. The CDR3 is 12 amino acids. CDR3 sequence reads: CAISQNNQPQHF. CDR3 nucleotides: TGTGCCATCAGCCAGAACAATCAGCCCCAGCATTTT.

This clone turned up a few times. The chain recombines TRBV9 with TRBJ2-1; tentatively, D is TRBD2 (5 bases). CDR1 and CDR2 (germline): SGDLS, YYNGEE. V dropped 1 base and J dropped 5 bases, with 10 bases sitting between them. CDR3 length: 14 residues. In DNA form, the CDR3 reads TGTGCCAGCAGCGTAAGGAACGGGAACAATGAGCAGTTCTTC. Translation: CASSVRNGNNEQFF.

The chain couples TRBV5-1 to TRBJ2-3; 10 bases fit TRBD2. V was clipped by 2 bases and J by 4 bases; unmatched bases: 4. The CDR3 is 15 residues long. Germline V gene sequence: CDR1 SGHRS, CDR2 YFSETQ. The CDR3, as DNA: TGCGCCAGCAGCTTCGGGAGCGGGGGGGCAGATACGCAGTATTTT. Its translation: CASSFGSGGADTQYF. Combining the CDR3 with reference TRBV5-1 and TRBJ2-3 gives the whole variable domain KAGVTQTPRYLIKTRGQQVTLSCSPISGHRSVSWYQQTPGQGLQFLFEYFSETQRNKGNFPGRFSGRQFSNSRSEMNVSTLELGDSALYLCASSFGSGGADTQYFGPGTRLTVL.

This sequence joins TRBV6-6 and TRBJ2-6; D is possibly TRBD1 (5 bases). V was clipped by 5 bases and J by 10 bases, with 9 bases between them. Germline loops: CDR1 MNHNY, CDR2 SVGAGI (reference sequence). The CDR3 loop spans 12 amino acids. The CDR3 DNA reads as TGTGCCAGCAGTCCAGGGATGAACGTCCTGACTTTC. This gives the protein CASSPGMNVLTF.

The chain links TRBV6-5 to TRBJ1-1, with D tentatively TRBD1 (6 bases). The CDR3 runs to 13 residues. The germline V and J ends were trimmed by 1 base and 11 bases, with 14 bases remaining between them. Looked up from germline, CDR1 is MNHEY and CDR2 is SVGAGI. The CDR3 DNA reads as TGTGCCAGCAGTTACTTAAGGGGGGAAACGGCTTTCTTT. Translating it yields CASSYLRGETAFF.

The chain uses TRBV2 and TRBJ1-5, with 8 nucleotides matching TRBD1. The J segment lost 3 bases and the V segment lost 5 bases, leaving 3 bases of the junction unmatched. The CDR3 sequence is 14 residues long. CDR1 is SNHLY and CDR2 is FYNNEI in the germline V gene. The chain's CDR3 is CASSWTGNNQPQHF. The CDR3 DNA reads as TGTGCCAGCAGTTGGACAGGGAACAATCAGCCCCAGCATTTT.

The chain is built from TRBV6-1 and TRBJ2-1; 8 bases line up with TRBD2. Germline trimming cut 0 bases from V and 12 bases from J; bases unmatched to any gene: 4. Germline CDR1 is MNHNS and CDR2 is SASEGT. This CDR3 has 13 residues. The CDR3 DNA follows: TGTGCCAGCAGTGAAGCGACTAGCGTCGTGCAGTTCTTC. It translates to CASSEATSVVQFF.

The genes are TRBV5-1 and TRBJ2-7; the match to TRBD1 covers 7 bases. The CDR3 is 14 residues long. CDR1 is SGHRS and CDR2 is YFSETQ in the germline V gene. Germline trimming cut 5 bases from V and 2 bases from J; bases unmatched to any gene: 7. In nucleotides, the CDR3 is TGCGCCAGCAGACCCCAACAGGGGACCTACGAGCAGTACTTC. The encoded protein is CASRPQQGTYEQYF.

CDR3 in DNA: TGTGCCAGCAGTTTAGGACAGGTTGCAACTAATGAAAAACTGTTTTTT. Translating it yields CASSLGQVATNEKLFF. This chain connects TRBV28 to TRBJ1-4; 7 bases match TRBD1. The germline gives CDR1 MDHEN, CDR2 SYDVKM. This CDR3 has 16 residues. Unmatched junction bases numbered 3, after V lost 2 bases and J lost 0 bases.

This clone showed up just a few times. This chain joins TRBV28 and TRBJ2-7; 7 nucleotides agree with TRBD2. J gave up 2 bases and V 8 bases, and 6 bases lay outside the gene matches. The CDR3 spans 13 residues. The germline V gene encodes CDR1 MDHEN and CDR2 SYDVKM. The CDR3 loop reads CASSRGGAYEQYF. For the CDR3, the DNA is TGTGCCAGCTCCCGTGGGGGGGCCTACGAGCAGTACTTC.

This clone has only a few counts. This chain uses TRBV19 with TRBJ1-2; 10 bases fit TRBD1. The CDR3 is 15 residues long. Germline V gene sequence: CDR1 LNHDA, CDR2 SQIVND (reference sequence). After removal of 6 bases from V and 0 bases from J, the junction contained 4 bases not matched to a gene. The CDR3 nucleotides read TGTGCCAGTAGAGGACAGGGGGTCGCTAACTATGGCTACACCTTC. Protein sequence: CASRGQGVANYGYTF.

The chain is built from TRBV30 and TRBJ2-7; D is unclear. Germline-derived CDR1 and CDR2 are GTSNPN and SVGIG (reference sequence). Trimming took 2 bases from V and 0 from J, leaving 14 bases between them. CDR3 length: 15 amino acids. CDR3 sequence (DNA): TGTGCCTGGAGTTGGGCGGCAGGTTACTCCTACGAGCAGTACTTC. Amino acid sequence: CAWSWAAGYSYEQYF.

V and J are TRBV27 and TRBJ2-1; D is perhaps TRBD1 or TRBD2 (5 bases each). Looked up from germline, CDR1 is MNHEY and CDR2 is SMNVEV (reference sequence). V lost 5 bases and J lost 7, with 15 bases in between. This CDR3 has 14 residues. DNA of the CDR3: TGTGCCAGCAGTCCCCCATGGGGGTGGAATGAGCAGTTCTTC. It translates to CASSPPWGWNEQFF.

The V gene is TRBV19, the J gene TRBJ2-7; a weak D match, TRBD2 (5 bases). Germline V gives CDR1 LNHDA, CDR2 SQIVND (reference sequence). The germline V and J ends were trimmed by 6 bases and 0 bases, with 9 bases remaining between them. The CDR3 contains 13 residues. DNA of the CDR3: TGTGCCAGTAGAAGCGGAAGCTCCTACGAGCAGTACTTC. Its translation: CASRSGSSYEQYF.

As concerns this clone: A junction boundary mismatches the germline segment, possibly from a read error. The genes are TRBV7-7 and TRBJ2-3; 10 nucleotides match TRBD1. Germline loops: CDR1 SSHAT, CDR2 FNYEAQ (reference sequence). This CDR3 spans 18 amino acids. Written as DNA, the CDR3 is TGTGCTAGCAGCGCCAGAACACGTGACAGGGGGCGGGGAGATACGCAGTATTTT. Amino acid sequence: CASSARTRDRGRGDTQYF.

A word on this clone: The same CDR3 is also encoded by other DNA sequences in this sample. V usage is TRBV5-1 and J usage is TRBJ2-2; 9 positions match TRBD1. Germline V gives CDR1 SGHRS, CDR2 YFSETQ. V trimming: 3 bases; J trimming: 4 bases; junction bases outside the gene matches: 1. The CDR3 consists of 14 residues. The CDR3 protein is CASSWGQGTGELFF. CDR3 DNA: TGCGCCAGCAGCTGGGGACAGGGCACCGGGGAGCTGTTTTTT.

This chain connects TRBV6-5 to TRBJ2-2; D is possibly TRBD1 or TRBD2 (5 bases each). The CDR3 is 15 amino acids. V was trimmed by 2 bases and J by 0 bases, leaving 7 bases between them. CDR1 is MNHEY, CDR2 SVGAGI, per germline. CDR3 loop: CASSYRDANTGELFF. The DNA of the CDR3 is TGTGCCAGCAGTTACCGGGACGCGAACACCGGGGAGCTGTTTTTT.

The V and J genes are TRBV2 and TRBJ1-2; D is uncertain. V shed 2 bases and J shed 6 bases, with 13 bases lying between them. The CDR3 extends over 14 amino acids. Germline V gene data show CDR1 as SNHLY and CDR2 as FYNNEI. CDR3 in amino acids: CASSELTGEDGYTF. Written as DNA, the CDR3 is TGTGCCAGCAGTGAACTAACCGGGGAGGATGGCTACACCTTC.

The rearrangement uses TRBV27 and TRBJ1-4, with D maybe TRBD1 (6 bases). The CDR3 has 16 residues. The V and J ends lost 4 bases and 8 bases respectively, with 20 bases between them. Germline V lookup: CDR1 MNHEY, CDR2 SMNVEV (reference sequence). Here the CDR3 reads CASSSQSLGAKEKLFF. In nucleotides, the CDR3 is TGTGCCAGCAGTTCCCAATCCCTGGGGGCGAAGGAAAAACTGTTTTTT.

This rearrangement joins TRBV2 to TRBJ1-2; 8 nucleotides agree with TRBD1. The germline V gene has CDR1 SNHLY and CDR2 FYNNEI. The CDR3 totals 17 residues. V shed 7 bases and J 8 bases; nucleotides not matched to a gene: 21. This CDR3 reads CASTPVGQEALRGGYTF. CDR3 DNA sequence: TGTGCCAGCACCCCGGTGGGACAGGAGGCCCTAAGGGGGGGCTACACCTTC.

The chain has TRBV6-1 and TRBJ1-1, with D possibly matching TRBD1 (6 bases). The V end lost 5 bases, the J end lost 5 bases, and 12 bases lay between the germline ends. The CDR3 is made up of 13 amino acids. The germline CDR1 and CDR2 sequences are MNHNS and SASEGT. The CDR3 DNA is TGTGCCAGCAGTTTTACAGGGAGTACTGAAGCTTTCTTT. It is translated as CASSFTGSTEAFF.

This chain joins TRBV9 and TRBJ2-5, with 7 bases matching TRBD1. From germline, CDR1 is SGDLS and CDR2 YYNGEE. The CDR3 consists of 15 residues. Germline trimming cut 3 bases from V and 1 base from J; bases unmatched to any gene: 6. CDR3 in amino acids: CASSATGTFQETQYF. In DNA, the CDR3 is TGTGCCAGCAGCGCGACAGGGACCTTCCAAGAGACCCAGTACTTC.